This T cell receptor beta chain originates from a study of cytomegalovirus exposure and HLA in healthy donors. Points from the study as a whole: Most subjects had HLA-A and HLA-B alleles reportedly predicted accurately by TCR beta sequences. In a later analysis, V- and J-gene trimming of beta chains associated with a DCLRE1C missense variant, replicated independently. Later, TCR association rates were found to vary by HLA locus, highest for DRB1 and lowest for HLA-C.

Per the germline V gene, CDR1 is MRHNA and CDR2 is SNTAGT. V lost 6 bases and J 0 bases, leaving 8 bases between the germline ends. This CDR3 region has 13 residues. PCR used 60 Vbeta primers and 13 Jbeta primers. Some clones are missing from TCRdb's copy, which holds only in-frame ones; the method was immunoSEQ multiplex PCR. The data contain approximately 190,000 clones, approximately 82% of them singletons. A remark on this clone: Its antigen is as yet unknown.

The clonotype was recovered from a man aged 35-49 years in good health and CMV-seropositive. Sample: PBMCs. The chain joins TRBV6-4 to TRBJ1-1, with D possibly TRBD1 on 5 matching bases. The CDR3 here is CASRRQMNTEAFF. CDR3 bases: TGTGCCAGCAGAAGACAGATGAACACTGAAGCTTTCTTT.